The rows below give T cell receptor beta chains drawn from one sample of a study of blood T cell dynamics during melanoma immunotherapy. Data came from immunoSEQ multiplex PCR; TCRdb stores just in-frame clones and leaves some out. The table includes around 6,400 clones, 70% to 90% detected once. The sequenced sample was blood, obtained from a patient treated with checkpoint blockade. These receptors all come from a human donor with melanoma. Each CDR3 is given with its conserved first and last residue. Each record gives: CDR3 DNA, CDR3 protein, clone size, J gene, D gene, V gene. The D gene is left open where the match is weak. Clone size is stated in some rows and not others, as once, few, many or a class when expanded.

CDR3nt: TGTGCCAGCTCCCCGACCCGGCAAAACACCATATATTTT
CDR3aa: CASSPTRQNTIYF
abundance: .
j_gene: TRBJ1-3
d_gene: .
v_gene: TRBV18

CDR3nt: TGCGCCAGCAGCTTGGAAAAAGGGGAAGGAGATACGCAGTATTTT
CDR3aa: CASSLEKGEGDTQYF
abundance: .
j_gene: TRBJ2-3
d_gene: .
v_gene: TRBV5-1

CDR3nt: TGCGCCAGCAGCTTGGATCTGGGGGTAACTGAAGCTTTCTTT
CDR3aa: CASSLDLGVTEAFF
abundance: .
j_gene: TRBJ1-1
d_gene: .
v_gene: TRBV5-1

CDR3nt: TGTGCCAGCAGTGCCCGACAGGGTAGCAATCAGCCCCAGCATTTT
CDR3aa: CASSARQGSNQPQHF
abundance: .
j_gene: TRBJ1-5
d_gene: TRBD1
v_gene: TRBV28

CDR3nt: TGTGCCAGCAGCTTTCCGGGACAGCTCAATCGCAACGAGCAGTACTTC
CDR3aa: CASSFPGQLNRNEQYF
abundance: .
j_gene: TRBJ2-7
d_gene: TRBD1
v_gene: TRBV5-6

CDR3nt: TGTGCCAGCAGCTTGCGGGGACTTCGGGAGACCCAGTACTTC
CDR3aa: CASSLRGLRETQYF
abundance: .
j_gene: TRBJ2-5
d_gene: .
v_gene: TRBV5-6

CDR3nt: TGTGCCAGCAGTTGGCCCGACAGGGGAACAGGGAATGAAAAACTGTTTTTT
CDR3aa: CASSWPDRGTGNEKLFF
abundance: once
j_gene: TRBJ1-4
d_gene: TRBD1
v_gene: TRBV28

CDR3nt: TGTGCCTGGAGGGGGACAGCCCATCGAGGCTACACCTTC
CDR3aa: CAWRGTAHRGYTF
abundance: .
j_gene: TRBJ1-2
d_gene: TRBD1
v_gene: TRBV30

CDR3nt: TGTGCCAGCAGCCCCCGGGACGGTGAATACAATGAGCAGTTCTTC
CDR3aa: CASSPRDGEYNEQFF
abundance: .
j_gene: TRBJ2-1
d_gene: .
v_gene: TRBV9

CDR3nt: TGTGCCAGCAGCTTTAACATCGGGGGCACTGAAGCTTTCTTT
CDR3aa: CASSFNIGGTEAFF
abundance: once
j_gene: TRBJ1-1
d_gene: .
v_gene: TRBV5-8

CDR3nt: TGTGCCAGCAGCGTAGGGCCCCCTAGTTCACCCCTCCACTTT
CDR3aa: CASSVGPPSSPLHF
abundance: .
j_gene: TRBJ1-6
d_gene: .
v_gene: TRBV9

CDR3nt: TGTGCCAGCAGTTACTCGAGTCCATGGGCCAACGTCCTGACTTTC
CDR3aa: CASSYSSPWANVLTF
abundance: .
j_gene: TRBJ2-6
d_gene: .
v_gene: TRBV6-5

CDR3nt: TGTGCCAGCAGTGAGCTGGACAGGGCGAATCAGCCCCAGCATTTT
CDR3aa: CASSELDRANQPQHF
abundance: few
j_gene: TRBJ1-5
d_gene: TRBD1
v_gene: TRBV6-1

CDR3nt: TGTGCCAGCAGCCCGGGGGGGCCCGCCGGGGAGCTGTTTTTT
CDR3aa: CASSPGGPAGELFF
abundance: .
j_gene: TRBJ2-2
d_gene: TRBD2
v_gene: TRBV6-5

CDR3nt: TGTGCCAGCTCACCATCCGGGGTAAACACCGGGGAGCTGTTTTTT
CDR3aa: CASSPSGVNTGELFF
abundance: once
j_gene: TRBJ2-2
d_gene: .
v_gene: TRBV18

CDR3nt: TGCGCCAGCAGCTTGGAGGGCCAGGGTTACGGCTACACCTTC
CDR3aa: CASSLEGQGYGYTF
abundance: .
j_gene: TRBJ1-2
d_gene: .
v_gene: TRBV5-1

CDR3nt: TGCAGCGCTTTAAGGGACAGTAGCTCCTACGAGCAGTACTTC
CDR3aa: CSALRDSSSYEQYF
abundance: few
j_gene: TRBJ2-7
d_gene: TRBD1
v_gene: TRBV29-1

CDR3nt: TGTGCCAGCAGCCCCGGCGGTAGCGGGGGGCCATGGACCTACAATTTT
CDR3aa: CASSPGGSGGPWTYNF
abundance: .
j_gene: TRBJ2-3
d_gene: TRBD2
v_gene: TRBV7-3

CDR3nt: TGTGCCAGCAGCGCCGTTCTCAACCGGGACAGCCCCACAGATACGCAGTATTTT
CDR3aa: CASSAVLNRDSPTDTQYF
abundance: .
j_gene: TRBJ2-3
d_gene: TRBD1
v_gene: TRBV9

CDR3nt: TGTGCCAGCATAAATAACAGGGGTTCCTACAATGAGCAGTTCTTC
CDR3aa: CASINNRGSYNEQFF
abundance: .
j_gene: TRBJ2-1
d_gene: TRBD1
v_gene: TRBV28

CDR3nt: TGTGCCAGCAGTCGGGACAGGGCGGATGGTCAGCCCCAGCATTTT
CDR3aa: CASSRDRADGQPQHF
abundance: .
j_gene: TRBJ1-5
d_gene: TRBD1
v_gene: TRBV6-1

CDR3nt: TGTGCCAGCAGTGACTTTAACTATGGCTACACCTTC
CDR3aa: CASSDFNYGYTF
abundance: few
j_gene: TRBJ1-2
d_gene: .
v_gene: TRBV2

CDR3nt: TGTGCCAGCAGTGAGGGACTAGGGACAGATACGCAGTATTTT
CDR3aa: CASSEGLGTDTQYF
abundance: .
j_gene: TRBJ2-3
d_gene: TRBD2
v_gene: TRBV2

CDR3nt: TGTGCCAGTAGTGCGGGGCAGGCCTACGAGCAGTACTTC
CDR3aa: CASSAGQAYEQYF
abundance: .
j_gene: TRBJ2-7
d_gene: .
v_gene: TRBV19

CDR3nt: TGTGCCAGCTCCCCAGGGCACTCCTACGAGCAGTACTTC
CDR3aa: CASSPGHSYEQYF
abundance: .
j_gene: TRBJ2-7
d_gene: .
v_gene: TRBV7-1

CDR3nt: TGCGCCAGCAGCTTCTACCGGGACAGGAACACCGGGGAGCTGTTTTTT
CDR3aa: CASSFYRDRNTGELFF
abundance: .
j_gene: TRBJ2-2
d_gene: TRBD1
v_gene: TRBV5-1

CDR3nt: TGTGCCAGCAGCAAACTAGCGGGGGGCACCCACTCCTACGAGCAGTACTTC
CDR3aa: CASSKLAGGTHSYEQYF
abundance: .
j_gene: TRBJ2-7
d_gene: TRBD2
v_gene: TRBV7-6

CDR3nt: TGTGCCAGCAGTTTACTGGGGACGAGCACAGATACGCAGTATTTT
CDR3aa: CASSLLGTSTDTQYF
abundance: once
j_gene: TRBJ2-3
d_gene: .
v_gene: TRBV27

CDR3nt: TGTGCCAGCAGCTTAAGGACCACGGACAAGGAACGGAACATTCAGTACTTC
CDR3aa: CASSLRTTDKERNIQYF
abundance: .
j_gene: TRBJ2-4
d_gene: .
v_gene: TRBV7-8

CDR3nt: TGTGCCAGCAGTGAGTTCGAGACCCCCCGCCTCGATAATGAGCAGTTCTTC
CDR3aa: CASSEFETPRLDNEQFF
abundance: .
j_gene: TRBJ2-1
d_gene: .
v_gene: TRBV25-1

CDR3nt: TGTGCCAGCAGCTTAGTCTCTGGAAACACCATATATTTT
CDR3aa: CASSLVSGNTIYF
abundance: .
j_gene: TRBJ1-3
d_gene: .
v_gene: TRBV7-2

CDR3nt: TGTGCCAGCAGCACCAGGGGGTCTGGGGCCAACGTCCTGACTTTC
CDR3aa: CASSTRGSGANVLTF
abundance: once
j_gene: TRBJ2-6
d_gene: TRBD1
v_gene: TRBV9

CDR3nt: TGTGCCAGCTCACCAAAGGGCCAGACCCAGTACTTC
CDR3aa: CASSPKGQTQYF
abundance: .
j_gene: TRBJ2-5
d_gene: .
v_gene: TRBV18

CDR3nt: TGTGCCAGCAGCTTAGGACTAGCGGTCGCCTACGAGCAGTACTTC
CDR3aa: CASSLGLAVAYEQYF
abundance: .
j_gene: TRBJ2-7
d_gene: TRBD2
v_gene: TRBV7-6

CDR3nt: TGTGCCAGCAGCTTAGGAAGGGTAGGGCGGCCCGAGCAGTACTTC
CDR3aa: CASSLGRVGRPEQYF
abundance: .
j_gene: TRBJ2-7
d_gene: .
v_gene: TRBV11-2

CDR3nt: TGTGCCAGCAGGGTCGGTGTGGAAGCGGAGACCCAGTACTTC
CDR3aa: CASRVGVEAETQYF
abundance: .
j_gene: TRBJ2-5
d_gene: .
v_gene: TRBV2

CDR3nt: TGTGCCAGCAGTTTGACACGCTACAATGAGCAGTTCTTC
CDR3aa: CASSLTRYNEQFF
abundance: .
j_gene: TRBJ2-1
d_gene: .
v_gene: TRBV6-1

CDR3nt: .
CDR3aa: CASSKVGQGIYYEQYF
abundance: .
j_gene: TRBJ2-7
d_gene: .
v_gene: TRBV21-1

CDR3nt: TGTGCCAGCAGCTCCATCGGGACAGGAGCTTACGAGCAGTACTTC
CDR3aa: CASSSIGTGAYEQYF
abundance: .
j_gene: TRBJ2-7
d_gene: TRBD1
v_gene: TRBV11-2

CDR3nt: TGCAGCGTTCGGCAGGGAGGGGAGACTGAAGCTTTCTTT
CDR3aa: CSVRQGGETEAFF
abundance: .
j_gene: TRBJ1-1
d_gene: .
v_gene: TRBV29-1

CDR3nt: TGTGCCAGCAGCTTAGCAGGGGACTCCTACGAGCAGTACTTC
CDR3aa: CASSLAGDSYEQYF
abundance: .
j_gene: TRBJ2-7
d_gene: .
v_gene: TRBV7-9

CDR3nt: TGTGCCAGCAGCCAGAACCGGGGGGGCCCCTACGAGCAGTACTTC
CDR3aa: CASSQNRGGPYEQYF
abundance: .
j_gene: TRBJ2-7
d_gene: TRBD2
v_gene: TRBV7-3

CDR3nt: TGTGCCAGCAGCGTAGCAGGTACAGATACGCAGTATTTT
CDR3aa: CASSVAGTDTQYF
abundance: .
j_gene: TRBJ2-3
d_gene: .
v_gene: TRBV9

CDR3nt: TGTGCCAGTAGGAATAAGCCTGGGCACGAGCAGTACTTC
CDR3aa: CASRNKPGHEQYF
abundance: .
j_gene: TRBJ2-7
d_gene: .
v_gene: TRBV19

CDR3nt: TGTGCCAGCAGCCAAGAGAATGGGGGGCTAGGGGAGCAGTACTTC
CDR3aa: CASSQENGGLGEQYF
abundance: .
j_gene: TRBJ2-7
d_gene: .
v_gene: TRBV4-2

CDR3nt: TGCGCCAGCAGCTCCGTTCAGGAGGCTCAAGCCTACGAGCAGTACTTC
CDR3aa: CASSSVQEAQAYEQYF
abundance: .
j_gene: TRBJ2-7
d_gene: .
v_gene: TRBV5-1

CDR3nt: TGTGCCAGCAGTGAAGCCGGGACTGAGACCGGGGAGCTGTTTTTT
CDR3aa: CASSEAGTETGELFF
abundance: .
j_gene: TRBJ2-2
d_gene: .
v_gene: TRBV6-1

CDR3nt: TGTGCCAGCAGCGCAGGGGGGGGTAGCACTGAAGCTTTCTTT
CDR3aa: CASSAGGGSTEAFF
abundance: .
j_gene: TRBJ1-1
d_gene: TRBD1
v_gene: TRBV9

CDR3nt: TGTGCCAGCAGTTTTCAGGGGAACTATGGCTACACCTTC
CDR3aa: CASSFQGNYGYTF
abundance: .
j_gene: TRBJ1-2
d_gene: .
v_gene: TRBV28

CDR3nt: TGTGCCATCAAATTGTCGGCACTTAATTCACCCCTCCACTTT
CDR3aa: CAIKLSALNSPLHF
abundance: .
j_gene: TRBJ1-6
d_gene: .
v_gene: TRBV10-3

CDR3nt: TGCGCCAGCAGCCTCCTCCTAGCGGGGGTCTTCCACGAGCAGTACTTC
CDR3aa: CASSLLLAGVFHEQYF
abundance: once
j_gene: TRBJ2-7
d_gene: TRBD2
v_gene: TRBV4-1

CDR3nt: TGTGCCACCAGCAGAGATGAAGTTAACTATGGCTACACCTTC
CDR3aa: CATSRDEVNYGYTF
abundance: .
j_gene: TRBJ1-2
d_gene: .
v_gene: TRBV15

CDR3nt: TGTGCCAGCAGCGCCAGTAGCGGAGGAGGAAATTCACCCCTCCACTTT
CDR3aa: CASSASSGGGNSPLHF
abundance: .
j_gene: TRBJ1-6
d_gene: .
v_gene: TRBV9

CDR3nt: TGTGCCAGCAGCCAATATCGGGGTAACAATCAGCCCCAGCATTTT
CDR3aa: CASSQYRGNNQPQHF
abundance: .
j_gene: TRBJ1-5
d_gene: .
v_gene: TRBV7-8

CDR3nt: TGTGCCAGCAGCTTAGGGACTAGCTTGCGCTACGAGCAGTACTTC
CDR3aa: CASSLGTSLRYEQYF
abundance: .
j_gene: TRBJ2-7
d_gene: TRBD2
v_gene: TRBV7-2

CDR3nt: TGTGCCAGCAGCTTAGAAGGGAACTCCGGGGAGCTGTTTTTT
CDR3aa: CASSLEGNSGELFF
abundance: .
j_gene: TRBJ2-2
d_gene: .
v_gene: TRBV7-9

CDR3nt: TGTGCCAGCAGCTTAGATCCGGCCAGCTATGGCTACACCTTC
CDR3aa: CASSLDPASYGYTF
abundance: .
j_gene: TRBJ1-2
d_gene: .
v_gene: TRBV11-1

CDR3nt: TGTGCCAGCTCCCCTGGGACAAGAGGTGGTGAAAAACTGTTTTTT
CDR3aa: CASSPGTRGGEKLFF
abundance: .
j_gene: TRBJ1-4
d_gene: .
v_gene: TRBV18

CDR3nt: TGTGCCTGGAGGGCCCTAGCGGGCCGTAGCTCCTACGAGCAGTACTTC
CDR3aa: CAWRALAGRSSYEQYF
abundance: .
j_gene: TRBJ2-7
d_gene: TRBD2
v_gene: TRBV30